This is a list of T cell receptor beta chains from one sample in a study of control samples from healthy donors and cancer patients. Using immunoSEQ multiplex PCR, the repertoire was profiled, and TCRdb retains in-frame clones only, with some absent. Among 140,000 or so clones listed, 85% to 95% were seen once. The sequenced sample was PBMCs. The origin of the receptors is a man between 60 and 75 years old with colorectal cancer. The conserved cysteine and the conserved F or W are not part of the CDR3 here.

V gene	J gene	CDR3 protein
TRBV12-3/TRBV12-4	TRBJ2-5	ASSPPGETQY
TRBV7-9	TRBJ2-1	ALEGAFGYEQF
TRBV6-5	TRBJ1-6	ASSTGNGVNSPLH
TRBV5-1	TRBJ1-2	ASSLDGQGWANYGYT
TRBV2	TRBJ2-3	ASSTPLKASGGRSSTDTQY
TRBV21-1	TRBJ2-5	ASSSRPRASTQY
TRBV19	TRBJ1-1	ASRTELNTEAF
TRBV5-4	TRBJ1-1	ASSLGSGDTEAF
TRBV27	TRBJ1-1	ASRDSMNTEAF
TRBV20-1	TRBJ1-2	SASDGTGGFSYGYT
TRBV15	TRBJ1-5	ATSRDRGNQPQH
TRBV4-1	TRBJ1-1	ASSHGTFGSNTEAF
TRBV19	TRBJ1-1	ASIPPGAKNTEAF
TRBV6-1	TRBJ2-2	ASSELGGTGELF
TRBV12-2	TRBJ1-6	ASRLAPRTAENSPLH
TRBV6-2/TRBV6-3	TRBJ2-2	ASSYLSVGGELF
TRBV3-1/TRBV3-2	TRBJ1-1	ASSQDLRNTEAF
TRBV5-1	TRBJ2-3	ASSLTSGGGADTQY
TRBV29-1	TRBJ2-7	SVRTGGEYEQY
TRBV27	TRBJ1-1	ASSRTAWNTEAF
TRBV25-1	TRBJ2-3	ASSDAGGSTDTQY
TRBV29-1	TRBJ1-1	SVVVQGATEAF
TRBV20-1	TRBJ1-1	SASRDRQI
TRBV29-1	TRBJ2-5	SVTSGGARETQY
TRBV11-2	TRBJ1-3	ASSLQPSGNTIY
TRBV18	TRBJ2-7	ASSPSQGAYEQY
TRBV3-1/TRBV3-2	TRBJ2-5	ASSQDGGGQETQY
TRBV7-2	TRBJ2-2	ASSPGGGRRTGELF
TRBV4-3	TRBJ2-3	ASSSDGGTDTQY
TRBV19	TRBJ1-4	ASSNGQGLTNEKLF
TRBV11-2	TRBJ2-7	ASSLDRAYEQY
TRBV18	TRBJ1-3	ASSPGQGITGNTIY